What follows is one T cell receptor beta chain and its context. This CDR3 spans 14 amino acids. Germline CDR1 SGHTA, CDR2 FQGNSA. V shed 5 bases and J shed 5 bases, with 13 bases lying between them. This record comes from a study of human T cells and chemical hapten exposure. Whole-study context: Small volume differences among pooled libraries mainly caused per-sample TCR yield variation.

Per the authors' pipeline: Sample TCR counts, which ranged from about 20,000 to 690,600, had a median of around 93,000. Via MiXCR, TCRdb re-called the RACE reads, giving one row per CDR3 protein. TCRdb's processing, not the authors', yielded these V and J calls. Among over 130,000 distinct CDR3 sequences, 12% were seen once, and the ten largest hold around 1.4%. Time point specified: patch test 2, 6 weeks after DPC sensitization. Treatment indicated: therapeutic diphenylcyclopropenone sensitization with weekly scalp DPC. Sequenced material: whole blood, taken in connection with sensitization to the hapten diphenylcyclopropenone (DPC). The rearrangement joins TRBV7-2 to TRBJ1-5, with unresolved D. This TCR was sampled from a woman between 45 and 60 years old with alopecia areata. Some clones in this sample may be carry-over from other donors' samples. The CDR3 loop reads CASSRGVIDQPQHF. The CDR3 region has the DNA TGTGCCAGCAGCAGAGGCGTGATTGATCAGCCCCAGCATTTT. The whole variable domain, filled in from reference TRBV7-2 and TRBJ1-5, reads GAGVSQSPSNKVTEKGKDVELRCDPISGHTALYWYRQSLGQGLEFLIYFQGNSAPDKSGLPSDRFSAERTGGSVSTLTIQRTQQEDSAVYLCASSRGVIDQPQHFGDGTRLSIL.